Sequencing of this T cell receptor beta chain was carried out in a study of identical twins. The CDR3 sequence is 14 residues long. Trimming stripped 7 bases from V and 3 bases from J, with 13 bases between. TCRdb used MiXCR to reprocess the 5' RACE reads, holding one entry per CDR3 protein. The data contain some 460,000 distinct CDR3 sequences, 12% to 15% of them singletons. This clonotype was counted between two and nine times. These data were likewise used in another study, on yellow fever vaccine responses in identical twins.

J is TRBJ1-5 and V is TRBV12-3 or TRBV12-4; weak D call: TRBD1 (6 bases). The material sequenced was CD4+ T cells sorted from blood. This TCR derives from a woman aged 18-29 years in good health. DNA for the CDR3: TGTGCCAGCAAAGGGGGGCCCCTCAATCAGCCCCAGCATTTT. Amino acid sequence: CASKGGPLNQPQHF.